The clone carrying this TCR beta chain showed up just a few times. Its antigen is not identified. Researchers ran the PCR with 60 Vbeta and 13 Jbeta primers. Some clones are missing from TCRdb's copy, which holds only in-frame ones; the method was immunoSEQ multiplex PCR. The repertoire holds roughly 130,000 clones, with 60% to 75% as singletons. Donors likely had unrecorded immune exposures despite being nominally healthy when sampled. This entry is derived from a study of cytomegalovirus exposure and HLA in healthy donors. Study-wide results and caveats: TCR beta V- and J-gene trimming, according to a later analysis, was linked to a missense DCLRE1C variant. The authors listed 164 TCR beta chains as cytomegalovirus-associated. Within an earlier analysis, most TCR beta V segments proved productive either about 87% or about 30% of the time.

The CDR3 covers 16 residues. V shed 3 bases and J shed 3 bases, with 12 bases lying between them. Germline V gene sequence: CDR1 SGHVS, CDR2 FQNEAQ. The chain recombines TRBV7-8 with TRBJ1-6; tentatively, D is TRBD1 (5 bases). Sequencing was performed on PBMCs. The clonotype originates from a woman between 50 and 59 years old in good health and CMV-seropositive. CDR3 DNA: TGTGCCAGCAGCTTCCGGGCAGGGCGCTATAATTCACCCCTCCACTTT. The encoded protein is CASSFRAGRYNSPLHF. The full variable domain, in which reference TRBV7-8 and TRBJ1-6 provide the parts outside the CDR3, is GAGVSQSPRYKVAKRGQDVALRCDPISGHVSLFWYQQALGQGPEFLTYFQNEAQLDKSGLPSDRFFAERPEGSVSTLKIQRTQQEDSAVYLCASSFRAGRYNSPLHFGNGTRLTVT.